These 9 T cell receptor beta chains were all obtained from the same sample, sequenced in a study of blood T cell repertoires in COVID-19. Only in-frame clones appear in the TCRdb table, and some are missing; sequencing was by immunoSEQ multiplex PCR. The sample consists of roughly 70,000 clones, around 90% of them appearing once. The sample was peripheral blood. The receptors originated from a woman over 75 with active COVID-19.

The rearrangement joins TRBV7-9 to TRBJ2-1; 7 nucleotides line up with TRBD1. V lost 3 bases and J lost 5; bases outside the gene matches: 4. The germline V gene has CDR1 SEHNR and CDR2 FQNEAQ (reference sequence). This CDR3 is built from 14 residues. CDR3 in amino acids: CASSFDRANNEQFF. The CDR3 region has the DNA TGTGCCAGCAGCTTTGACAGGGCCAACAATGAGCAGTTCTTC.

Regarding this clone: An end of the junction differs from the germline gene, which may be a read error. This chain joins TRBV7-9 and TRBJ2-6; D unresolved. Germline V gene data show CDR1 as SEHNR and CDR2 as FQNEAQ (reference sequence). This CDR3 is built from 12 residues. The CDR3 DNA reads as TGTGCCAGTAGCTACGAGGCCAACGTTCTGACTTTC. This sequence encodes CASSYEANVLTF.

The V and J genes are TRBV6-6 and TRBJ2-1; 15 nucleotides align to TRBD2. CDR3 length: 16 residues. The germline V gene encodes CDR1 MNHNY and CDR2 SVGAGI (reference sequence). With 0 bases clipped from V and 12 bases from J, the junction kept 6 bases outside the gene matches. In DNA, the CDR3 is TGTGCCAGCAGTTACTCTGGGACTAGCGGGGGGCGCGGGCAGTTCTTC. Residues: CASSYSGTSGGRGQFF.

The chain joins TRBV3-1 (or the pseudogene TRBV3-2) to TRBJ2-1, with 8 nucleotides matching TRBD2. CDR3 length: 17 amino acids. V was pared by 0 bases and J by 8 bases, with 12 bases of the junction left unmatched. Germline V CDR1 and CDR2: LGHDT, YNNKEL (reference sequence). CDR3 in DNA: TGTGCCAGCAGCCAAGATTTAAGCGGGGGTCTTTGGCATGAGCAGTTCTTC. Translation: CASSQDLSGGLWHEQFF.

This chain uses TRBV29-1 with TRBJ1-2, with D possibly being TRBD1 (5 bases). In germline, CDR1 is SQVTM, CDR2 ANQGSEA. CDR3 length: 12 amino acids. The V and J ends lost 8 bases and 4 bases respectively, with 14 bases between them. This chain's CDR3 is CSTFDSSYGYTF. In nucleotides, the CDR3 is TGCAGCACCTTCGACAGTAGCTATGGCTACACCTTC.

This rearrangement joins TRBV7-3 to TRBJ2-1, with 8 nucleotides matching TRBD2. V trimming: 4 bases; J trimming: 8 bases; junction bases outside the gene matches: 13. From germline, CDR1 is SGHTA and CDR2 FQGTGA. The CDR3 totals 16 residues. In DNA, the CDR3 is TGTGCCAGCAGCTCGATGGGACTAGGTTTGAGCGATGAGCAGTTCTTC. Its translation is CASSSMGLGLSDEQFF.

This chain joins TRBV5-1 and TRBJ1-4; weak D call: TRBD1 (5 bases). The V end lost 4 bases, the J end lost 4 bases, and 14 bases lay between the germline ends. Germline assignment: CDR1 SGHRS and CDR2 YFSETQ. The CDR3 spans 15 residues. Here the CDR3 reads CASSLQGGSNEKLFF. CDR3 DNA: TGCGCCAGCAGCCTCCAGGGCGGAAGTAATGAAAAACTGTTTTTT.

The chain recombines TRBV2 with TRBJ2-7; D ambiguous. The CDR3 extends over 11 amino acids. CDR1 is SNHLY, CDR2 FYNNEI, per germline. V was pared by 6 bases and J by 3 bases, with 6 bases between. The CDR3 coding sequence is TGTGCCAGCAGCATACACTACGAGCAGTACTTC. This codes for CASSIHYEQYF.

The chain recombines TRBV27 with TRBJ2-3; 10 bases line up with TRBD2. The CDR3 is made up of 18 amino acids. The V segment lost 6 bases and the J segment 1 base; nucleotides outside the gene matches: 13. Germline V CDR1 and CDR2: MNHEY, SMNVEV (reference sequence). CDR3 amino acids: CASRPLASGSVGTDTQYF. In DNA form, the CDR3 reads TGTGCCAGCAGGCCCCTTGCTAGCGGGAGTGTGGGCACAGATACGCAGTATTTT.